This entry features one TCR beta chain sequence. No antigen is known for it. No much larger clone is present one base from it, and per-base qualities are unavailable. CDR1 SGHVS and CDR2 FQNEAQ are derived from the germline V gene. V loses 1 base, J loses 2 bases, and the germline ends lie 4 bases apart. Inclusive of the bounding cysteine and phenylalanine, the CDR3 is 13 residues long. Kept here is only the CDR3 DNA, which spans 39 bases and is read in frame from base 1. This specimen's time point label, interpreted: about 5 months on oral tofacitinib. Per the publication, the treatment or condition label means: oral pan-JAK inhibitor, 5-10 mg twice daily. Lesional scalp punch biopsies and peripheral blood were collected from alopecia areata patients. PBMCs were isolated by density centrifugation and stained for CD3, CD4 and CD8, after which CD4+ and CD8+ T cells were sorted on a FACSAria. The data derive from a study of CD8+ T cells in alopecia areata (dated by TCRdb to between 2017 and 2018). Regarding the research as a whole: Treated patients were enrolled in an open-label pilot trial of oral tofacitinib, 5 to 10 mg twice daily, for moderate-to-severe alopecia areata. Patients stayed on tofacitinib for 6 to 18 months and then had 6 months of follow-up off drug so that delayed response and recurrence could be assessed. For the treated patients, the SALT score, which quantifies what percentage of scalp surface area is affected, served as the measure of disease severity. The study used high-throughput TCRbeta sequencing to examine T cell clonal expansion in alopecia areata, in both the C3H/HeJ mouse model and human patients. Scalp tissue and sorted CD4+ and CD8+ peripheral blood T cells from patchy and totalis/universalis alopecia areata patients and from healthy controls were covered by human TCRbeta sequencing. Biopsies were taken from tofacitinib-treated patients at baseline and at 4 and 24 weeks of treatment, and a later scalp biopsy was taken in several of the tofacitinib-treated patients. Scalp clonality was compared among normal scalp (n=4), patchy alopecia areata scalp (n=8), and alopecia totalis/universalis scalp (n=8). RNA was obtained with the PAXgene miRNA kit for fixed scalp, the miRNeasy kit for PBMCs, and the RNeasy kit for mouse skin. TCRbeta CDR3 regions were amplified by immunoSEQ multiplex PCR with 35 Vbeta forward and 13 Jbeta reverse primers. Results and caveats for the whole study, not just this receptor: Scalp TCR repertoire analysis is complicated because resident alphabeta T cells in normal human skin are also sequenced, whereas mouse skin is dominated by gammadelta T cells. Shared TCR sequences between patients were less evident than in mice, which may be partly attributable to HLA diversity in the patient population. During tofacitinib treatment, many expanded lesional clones remained in scalp and blood, and this persistence may partly explain relapse after treatment is stopped. Compared with normal scalp, lesional scalp, particularly in alopecia totalis/universalis, had higher clonality and more expanded CD8+ clones, which suggests antigenic drive. Tofacitinib significantly decreased scalp clonality and the number of expanded CD8+ clones among the top 100 scalp clones. Because the treated cohort was small and had just a single nonresponder, larger studies are needed to establish links between baseline CD8+ expansion and response.

Library prep was done by the immunoSEQ multiplex PCR assay. For TCR sequencing, RNA was extracted from every sample and reverse transcribed into cDNA to serve as template. First-strand cDNA was synthesized with SuperScript III using a 2:1 mix of oligo-dT and random hexamers. Amplification bias was assessed with a synthetic immune receptor repertoire, and residual bias was removed computationally. The original methods were these. Raw reads were preprocessed to remove errors, and CDR3 was defined by IMGT conventions from the conserved cysteine to phenylalanine. Clonality was computed by normalizing Shannon entropy by log2 of the number of productive unique TCRs and subtracting the result from 1. Whether scalp clones were CD4 or CD8 was inferred by matching scalp TCRbeta sequences against CD4 and CD8 repertoires sorted from blood. In its TCRdb copy, this immuneACCESS table keeps in-frame sequences only and misses some clones. Where compared with another copy, unresolved V genes explain less than half of these, and the others have no known cause. The DNA was the basis for D and trimming; V, J and clone size are from that table. A total of some 190,000 clones appear in this sample, less than 65% of them only once. The ten largest clones represent just over 1% of the sample.

This receptor chain uses TRBV7-8 and TRBJ2-3, with the D gene not confidently named. This receptor was identified in a human donor with alopecia areata. The input for sequencing was CD4+ T cells sorted from blood, taken at week 24, from a patient treated with tofacitinib. The sequenced DNA: TGTGCCAGCAGCTTAGACCTCACAGATACGCAGTATTTT. The resulting protein is CASSLDLTDTQYF.